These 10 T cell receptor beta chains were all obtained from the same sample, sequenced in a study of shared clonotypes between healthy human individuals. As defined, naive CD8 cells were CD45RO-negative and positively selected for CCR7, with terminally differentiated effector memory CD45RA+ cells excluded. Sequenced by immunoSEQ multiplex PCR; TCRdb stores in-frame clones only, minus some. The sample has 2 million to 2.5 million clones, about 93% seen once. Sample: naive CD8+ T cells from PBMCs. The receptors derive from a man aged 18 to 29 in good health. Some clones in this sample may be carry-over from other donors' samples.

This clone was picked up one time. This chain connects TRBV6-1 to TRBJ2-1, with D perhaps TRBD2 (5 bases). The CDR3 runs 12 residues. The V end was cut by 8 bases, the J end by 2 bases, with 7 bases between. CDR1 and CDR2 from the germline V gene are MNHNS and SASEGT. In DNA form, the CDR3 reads TGTGCCAGCCGCGGGCCCTACAATGAGCAGTTCTTC. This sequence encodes CASRGPYNEQFF.

This CDR3 is CASSQTSGINNEQFF. The CDR3, as DNA: TGTGCCAGTAGTCAGACTAGCGGGATCAACAATGAGCAGTTCTTC. The chain recombines TRBV19 with TRBJ2-1; 11 positions match TRBD2. V lost 5 bases, J lost 5 bases, and 5 bases stayed unmatched. The length of the CDR3 is 15 residues. Per germline, CDR1 LNHDA and CDR2 SQIVND (reference sequence).

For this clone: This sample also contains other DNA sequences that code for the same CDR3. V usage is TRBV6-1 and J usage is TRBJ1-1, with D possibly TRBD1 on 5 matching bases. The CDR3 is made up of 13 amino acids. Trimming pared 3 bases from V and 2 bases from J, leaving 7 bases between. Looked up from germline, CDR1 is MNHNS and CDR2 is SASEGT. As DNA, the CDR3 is TGTGCCAGCAGTGAGTGGGGCAACACTGAAGCTTTCTTT. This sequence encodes CASSEWGNTEAFF.

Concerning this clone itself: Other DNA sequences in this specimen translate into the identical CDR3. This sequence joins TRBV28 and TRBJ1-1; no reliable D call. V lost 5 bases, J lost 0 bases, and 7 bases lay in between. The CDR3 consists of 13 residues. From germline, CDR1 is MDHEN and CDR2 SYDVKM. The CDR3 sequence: CASSPRLNTEAFF. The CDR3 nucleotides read TGTGCCAGCAGTCCCCGTTTGAACACTGAAGCTTTCTTT.

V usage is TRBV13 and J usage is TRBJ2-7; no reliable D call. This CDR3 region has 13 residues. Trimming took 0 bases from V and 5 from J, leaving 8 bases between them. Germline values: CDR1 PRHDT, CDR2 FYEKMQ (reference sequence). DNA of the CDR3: TGTGCCAGCAGCTTAGGAGCGAGGAACGAGCAGTACTTC. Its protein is CASSLGARNEQYF.

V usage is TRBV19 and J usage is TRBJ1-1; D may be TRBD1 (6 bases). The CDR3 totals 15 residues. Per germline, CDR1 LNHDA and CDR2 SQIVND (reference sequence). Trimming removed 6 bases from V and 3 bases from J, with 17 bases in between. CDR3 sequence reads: CASRYFPEGDTEAFF. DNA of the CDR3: TGTGCCAGTAGGTACTTCCCCGAGGGGGACACTGAAGCTTTCTTT.

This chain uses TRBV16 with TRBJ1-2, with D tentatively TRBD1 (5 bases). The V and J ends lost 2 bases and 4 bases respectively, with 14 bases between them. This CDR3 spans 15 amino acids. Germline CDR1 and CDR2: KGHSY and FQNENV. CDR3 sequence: CASSQSPGRSYGYTF. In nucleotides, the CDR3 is TGTGCCAGCAGCCAAAGCCCGGGACGGAGCTATGGCTACACCTTC.

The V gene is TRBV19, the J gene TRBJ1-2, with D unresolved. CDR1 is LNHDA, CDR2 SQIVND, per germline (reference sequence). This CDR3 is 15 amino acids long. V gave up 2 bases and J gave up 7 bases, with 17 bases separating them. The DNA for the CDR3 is TGTGCCAGTAGTATAAGAGGTTTGGGTTACGGTGGCTACACCTTC. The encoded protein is CASSIRGLGYGGYTF.

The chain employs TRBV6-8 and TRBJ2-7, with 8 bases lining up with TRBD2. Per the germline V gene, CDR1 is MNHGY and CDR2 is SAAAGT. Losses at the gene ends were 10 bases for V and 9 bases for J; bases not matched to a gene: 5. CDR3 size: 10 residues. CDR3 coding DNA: TGTGCCACCGGGGGGGAGGTGCAGTACTTC. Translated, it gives CATGGEVQYF.

In nucleotides, the CDR3 is TGTGCCAGCAGCTTAGGAAGGCTGGGGGGAAACATTCAGTACTTC. Translated, it gives CASSLGRLGGNIQYF. The genes are TRBV11-2 and TRBJ2-4, with a weak D call TRBD2 (6 bases). V was pared by 1 base and J by 6 bases, with 13 bases between. Germline V gene lookup returns CDR1 SGHAT and CDR2 FQNNGV. This CDR3 has 15 residues.